This entry concerns a single T cell receptor beta chain. No antigen is known for it. This sample was included in a study of beta chain features in type 1 diabetes. Findings and limits, study-wide: Researchers report that Type 1 diabetes patients had moderately but significantly shorter TCRB CDR3s across all four CD4+ subsets.

The isolated RNA, all of it, was reverse transcribed, so expressed TCRB transcripts were what got sequenced. This table comes from immunoSEQ multiplex PCR, and its TCRdb copy is limited to in-frame clones, with some not included. Here the sample spans 40,000 to 60,000 clones, roughly 63% being singletons. Germline CDR1 and CDR2: SGHRS and YFSETQ. V was trimmed by 0 bases and J by 3 bases, leaving 7 bases between them. CDR3 length equals 13 residues. This clonotype was sampled from a woman aged 25 to 39 with type 1 diabetes. The V gene is TRBV5-1, the J gene TRBJ2-7; perhaps TRBD2 as D (6 bases). The sample taken for sequencing was stem cell memory CD4+ T cells from blood. In DNA, the CDR3 is TGCGCCAGCAGCTTGGACGGGGGCTACGAGCAGTACTTC. Its protein is CASSLDGGYEQYF.